A single T cell receptor (beta chain) is shown here with its context. Its antigen is unknown. Only in-frame clones appear in the TCRdb table, and some are missing; sequencing was by immunoSEQ multiplex PCR. The table has millions of clones, approximately 95% seen once. Unmatched junction bases numbered 3, after V lost 4 bases and J lost 2 bases. Germline CDR1 LNHDA, CDR2 SQIVND (reference sequence). This CDR3 spans 15 amino acids. This entry is derived from a study of shared clonotypes between healthy human individuals. Study results and caveats: Only blood was sampled, and tissue TCR repertoires likely differ from blood ones.

Sequenced input: naive CD4+ T cells from PBMCs. As for subset: CD45RA+ positively selected. The origin of this receptor is a man aged 18 to 29 in good health. Some clones in this sample may be carry-over from other donors' samples. The chain carries TRBV19 and TRBJ2-3, with 10 nucleotides matching TRBD1. This CDR3 reads CASSTGTGDTDTQYF. CDR3 DNA sequence: TGTGCCAGTAGTACCGGGACAGGGGACACAGATACGCAGTATTTT.